These 27 T cell receptor beta chains were sequenced from one sample in a study of blood T cell repertoires in COVID-19. The repertoire was sequenced with immunoSEQ multiplex PCR; TCRdb's copy has only in-frame clones and lacks some. Among 300,000 to 400,000 clones, roughly 87% were seen once, and the ten largest hold roughly 9.9%. The sample comprised peripheral blood. These receptors all come from a man aged 30 to 39 with COVID-19, enrolled during active disease.

The V call is TRBV9, the J call TRBJ2-7, with 7 bases matching TRBD2. CDR3 length: 14 amino acids. The V gene's germline CDR1 is SGDLS and CDR2 YYNGEE. V was clipped by 4 bases and J by 3 bases; unmatched bases: 7. CDR3 sequence (DNA): TGTGCCAGCAGCACCACGGGGGGAGGCTACGAGCAGTACTTC. Translated, it gives CASSTTGGGYEQYF. The full variable domain, completed using reference TRBV9 and TRBJ2-7, is DSGVTQTPKHLITATGQRVTLRCSPRSGDLSVYWYQQSLDQGLQFLIQYYNGEERAKGNILERFSAQQFPDLHSELNLSSLELGDSALYFCASSTTGGGYEQYFGPGTRLTVT.

This chain connects TRBV6-5 to TRBJ1-5; D may be TRBD1 (5 bases). Trimming removed 2 bases at V and 8 bases at J, with 13 bases between. CDR3 size: 14 residues. Germline V gives CDR1 MNHEY, CDR2 SVGAGI. The CDR3 region has the DNA TGTGCCAGCAGTTACACCGGGACTTCAGAGCCCCAGCATTTT. It translates to CASSYTGTSEPQHF.

The table lists this clone with a count of one. The chain has TRBV28 and TRBJ1-1; D ambiguous. Germline assignment: CDR1 MDHEN and CDR2 SYDVKM. The CDR3 extends over 13 amino acids. Trimming took 4 bases from V and 10 from J, leaving 16 bases between them. In DNA, the CDR3 is TGTGCCAGCAGTTCCTCTATCAGGATCGGAGCTTTCTTT. It codes for CASSSSIRIGAFF. Full variable domain (missing parts from reference TRBV28 and TRBJ1-1): DVKVTQSSRYLVKRTGEKVFLECVQDMDHENMFWYRQDPGLGLRLIYFSYDVKMKEKGDIPEGYSVSREKKERFSLILESASTNQTSMYLCASSSSIRIGAFFGQGTRLTVV.

To note about this clone: The sample holds other DNA sequences that translate to the same CDR3. The chain is built from TRBV6-5 and TRBJ1-1; D is perhaps TRBD1 (5 bases). Germline V gene lookup returns CDR1 MNHEY and CDR2 SVGAGI. The CDR3 loop spans 15 amino acids. Trimming took 6 bases from V and 0 from J, leaving 14 bases between them. CDR3 residues: CASRARGSLNTEAFF. The CDR3 DNA follows: TGTGCCAGCAGAGCAAGGGGAAGCTTGAACACTGAAGCTTTCTTT.

This chain joins TRBV6-2 or TRBV6-3 and TRBJ2-5, with 7 bases identical to TRBD1. This CDR3 spans 15 amino acids. Germline trimming cut 4 bases from V and 5 bases from J; bases unmatched to any gene: 10. Per the germline V gene, CDR1 is MNHEY and CDR2 is SVGEGT. CDR3 bases: TGTGCCAGCAGTTCCCCAAAGACAGGGCGGGAGACCCAGTACTTC. As protein: CASSSPKTGRETQYF.

In DNA, the CDR3 is TGTGCCAGCAGTTCGGGACAGGGTTTAACCGGGGAGCTGTTTTTT. Its translation is CASSSGQGLTGELFF. The chain carries TRBV5-8 and TRBJ2-2, with 9 bases identical to TRBD1. Germline V gene sequence: CDR1 SGHTS, CDR2 YDEGEE. There are 15 residues in the CDR3. Trimming took 5 bases from V and 5 from J; bases not matched to a gene: 7.

This chain's CDR3 is CASSFGDYRTDTQYF. Here the CDR3 DNA reads TGTGCCAGCAGTTTCGGGGACTACCGCACAGATACGCAGTATTTT. This chain joins TRBV28 and TRBJ2-3; 7 nucleotides line up with TRBD2. Germline-derived CDR1 and CDR2 are MDHEN and SYDVKM. This CDR3 has 15 amino acids. V trimming: 3 bases; J trimming: 1 base; junction bases outside the gene matches: 4.

The gene calls are TRBV29-1 and TRBJ1-1, with 9 bases lining up with TRBD1. CDR1 and CDR2 from the germline V gene are SQVTM and ANQGSEA. The CDR3 length is 13 residues. J lost 4 bases, V lost 7 bases, and 7 bases had no gene match. The chain's CDR3 is CSAHRGQSTEAFF. DNA of the CDR3: TGCAGCGCCCACAGGGGGCAGAGCACTGAAGCTTTCTTT.

The chain links TRBV25-1 to TRBJ2-2; TRBD2 aligns across 11 bases. The CDR3 totals 15 residues. V gave up 6 bases and J gave up 7 bases; unmatched junction bases: 7. Germline V gene data show CDR1 as MGHDK and CDR2 as SYGVNS. The CDR3 spells CASRSTSGTYGELFF. In DNA, the CDR3 is TGTGCCAGCAGGTCGACTAGCGGGACGTACGGGGAGCTGTTTTTT.

J is TRBJ1-4 and V is TRBV5-1; maybe TRBD1 (6 bases). This CDR3 comprises 16 residues. CDR1 is SGHRS and CDR2 is YFSETQ in the germline V gene. Between the trimmed V and J ends, which lost 4 bases and 5 bases, there was a span of 18 bases. The CDR3 here is CASSPEPQGANEKLFF. The DNA for the CDR3 is TGCGCCAGCAGCCCGGAACCACAGGGTGCCAATGAAAAACTGTTTTTT. Supplemented by reference TRBV5-1 and TRBJ1-4, the full variable domain reads KAGVTQTPRYLIKTRGQQVTLSCSPISGHRSVSWYQQTPGQGLQFLFEYFSETQRNKGNFPGRFSGRQFSNSRSEMNVSTLELGDSALYLCASSPEPQGANEKLFFGSGTQLSVL.

J is TRBJ1-3 and V is TRBV9; D not resolved. The CDR3 has 13 residues. Germline V gene sequence: CDR1 SGDLS, CDR2 YYNGEE. The V end was cut by 4 bases, the J end by 3 bases, with 8 bases between. CDR3 in DNA: TGTGCCAGCAGCCCCGGGATTGGAAACACCATATATTTT. It translates to CASSPGIGNTIYF.

V and J are TRBV14 and TRBJ2-5; D not certain. V lost 4 bases and J lost 3, with 9 bases in between. CDR1 is SGHDN, CDR2 FVKESK, per germline. The length of the CDR3 is 13 residues. The DNA of the CDR3 is TGTGCCAGCAGCCCCGAGCTTGAAGAGACCCAGTACTTC. As protein: CASSPELEETQYF.

This clone has only one observation. This chain connects TRBV29-1 to TRBJ2-6; tentative D call: TRBD1 (5 bases). Trimming shortened V by 6 bases and J by 0 bases, and 9 bases separated the two germline ends. There are 14 residues in the CDR3. Germline V gene data show CDR1 as SQVTM and CDR2 as ANQGSEA. The CDR3 protein is CSVSRVSGANVLTF. CDR3 DNA: TGCAGCGTCAGCAGGGTCTCTGGGGCCAACGTCCTGACTTTC.

The chain combines TRBV7-8 with TRBJ1-2, with unresolved D. The CDR3 totals 13 residues. Germline loops: CDR1 SGHVS, CDR2 FQNEAQ. V lost 1 base, J lost 4 bases, and 7 bases lay in between. The CDR3, as DNA: TGTGCCAGCAGCTTAGACGGGTTCTATGGCTACACCTTC. Protein product: CASSLDGFYGYTF.

This clone was seen only a few times. The V call is TRBV18, the J call TRBJ2-7; TRBD2 might be the D (5 bases). This CDR3 has 13 amino acids. CDR1 is KGHSH, CDR2 LQKENI, per germline. V was clipped by 3 bases and J by 2 bases, with 8 bases between them. The CDR3 DNA is TGTGCCAGCTCACCGAACGGGGCCTACGAGCAGTACTTC. It encodes CASSPNGAYEQYF.

This clone has a handful of counts. The CDR3 spells CASSGQPSRTETQYF. The DNA for the CDR3 is TGTGCCAGCAGCGGACAGCCCTCTCGGACAGAGACCCAGTACTTC. The chain couples TRBV2 to TRBJ2-5, with D tentatively TRBD1 (6 bases). Per germline, CDR1 SNHLY and CDR2 FYNNEI. The ends were cut back, 6 bases at V and 4 bases at J, with 18 bases in the middle. The CDR3 covers 15 residues. Full variable domain (outside the CDR3, taken from reference TRBV2 and TRBJ2-5): EPEVTQTPSHQVTQMGQEVILRCVPISNHLYFYWYRQILGQKVEFLVSFYNNEISEKSEIFDDQFSVERPDGSNFTLKIRSTKLEDSAMYFCASSGQPSRTETQYFGPGTRLLVL.

For this clone: The same CDR3 can be traced to other DNA sequences in this sample. The rearrangement links TRBV3-1 (or the pseudogene TRBV3-2) to TRBJ2-7; the D is unclear. The V end was cut by 2 bases, the J end by 6 bases, with 5 bases between. The CDR3 contains 11 residues. Per germline, CDR1 LGHDT and CDR2 YNNKEL (reference sequence). The CDR3 spells CASSQSGEQYF. Written as DNA, the CDR3 is TGTGCCAGCAGCCAATCAGGCGAGCAGTACTTC.

The J gene is TRBJ1-4, the V gene TRBV6-2 or TRBV6-3; TRBD1 might be the D (5 bases). This CDR3 is 14 amino acids long. V lost 2 bases, J lost 3 bases, and 7 bases lay in between. Germline V gene lookup returns CDR1 MNHEY and CDR2 SVGEGT. The CDR3 nucleotides read TGTGCCAGCAGTTACCTGGGGCCTAATGAAAAACTGTTTTTT. Translating it yields CASSYLGPNEKLFF.

The chain recombines TRBV5-1 with TRBJ2-7; TRBD2 aligns across 9 bases. Losses at the gene ends were 3 bases for V and 2 bases for J; bases not matched to a gene: 6. CDR3 size: 15 residues. The germline V gene has CDR1 SGHRS and CDR2 YFSETQ. DNA for the CDR3: TGCGCCAGCAGCTCCTCTAGCGGGGCTCCCTACGAGCAGTACTTC. It specifies CASSSSSGAPYEQYF.

The chain combines TRBV4-2 with TRBJ2-7; 11 nucleotides agree with TRBD2. The CDR3 length is 20 residues. J lost 3 bases, V lost 0 bases, and 16 bases had no gene match. CDR1 and CDR2 (germline): LGHNA, YNFKEQ. The CDR3 nucleotides are TGTGCCAGCAGCCAAGAAACACTAGCGGGAGCCGGCGGCGGGAACTACGAGCAGTACTTC. Translating it yields CASSQETLAGAGGGNYEQYF.

The V and J genes are TRBV5-1 and TRBJ2-2, with a possible D match to TRBD1 (6 bases). This CDR3 has 14 residues. V lost 2 bases, J lost 5 bases, and 10 bases lay in between. Germline V gene data show CDR1 as SGHRS and CDR2 as YFSETQ. CDR3 in DNA: TGCGCCAGCAGCTTCAACAGGGCTACCGGGGAGCTGTTTTTT. It encodes CASSFNRATGELFF. Variable domain in full (rest from reference TRBV5-1 and TRBJ2-2): KAGVTQTPRYLIKTRGQQVTLSCSPISGHRSVSWYQQTPGQGLQFLFEYFSETQRNKGNFPGRFSGRQFSNSRSEMNVSTLELGDSALYLCASSFNRATGELFFGEGSRLTVL.

V and J are TRBV5-1 and TRBJ2-3; possible D gene TRBD1, 5 bases. There are 15 residues in the CDR3. Trimming shortened V by 3 bases and J by 0 bases, and 11 bases separated the two germline ends. Per germline, CDR1 SGHRS and CDR2 YFSETQ. The CDR3 spells CASSSQGFSTDTQYF. The CDR3 nucleotides are TGCGCCAGCAGCTCCCAGGGCTTTAGCACAGATACGCAGTATTTT.

V gene TRBV18 combines with J gene TRBJ1-5; D is perhaps TRBD1 (5 bases). CDR1 and CDR2 from the germline V gene are KGHSH and LQKENI. V was shortened by 1 base and J by 6 bases, with 10 bases between the two germline ends. The CDR3 contains 14 residues. The CDR3 region is CASSPLTDIQPQHF. Here the CDR3 DNA reads TGTGCCAGCTCACCACTTACGGACATTCAGCCCCAGCATTTT.

The table lists this clone with a count of one. This sequence joins TRBV7-9 and TRBJ1-4; D ambiguous. CDR3 length equals 15 residues. Trimming stripped 2 bases from V and 8 bases from J, with 15 bases between. CDR1 and CDR2 (germline): SEHNR, FQNEAQ (reference sequence). CDR3 DNA: TGTGCCAGCAGCTTATCGTCAGTTTCCCTCGAAAAACTGTTTTTT. This sequence encodes CASSLSSVSLEKLFF. Full variable domain (outside the CDR3, taken from reference TRBV7-9 and TRBJ1-4): DTGVSQNPRHKITKRGQNVTFRCDPISEHNRLYWYRQTLGQGPEFLTYFQNEAQLEKSRLLSDRFSAERPKGSFSTLEIQRTEQGDSAMYLCASSLSSVSLEKLFFGSGTQLSVL.

The gene calls are TRBV28 and TRBJ1-3, with TRBD1 matching over 7 bases. The V segment lost 1 base and the J segment 6 bases; nucleotides outside the gene matches: 9. CDR1 and CDR2 from the germline V gene are MDHEN and SYDVKM. The CDR3 has 16 amino acids. In DNA form, the CDR3 reads TGTGCCAGCAGTTTATTGACAGGGACTCACTCAAACACCATATATTTT. This encodes CASSLLTGTHSNTIYF. Together with reference TRBV28 and TRBJ1-3, the CDR3 gives the full variable domain: DVKVTQSSRYLVKRTGEKVFLECVQDMDHENMFWYRQDPGLGLRLIYFSYDVKMKEKGDIPEGYSVSREKKERFSLILESASTNQTSMYLCASSLLTGTHSNTIYFGEGSWLTVV.

The gene calls are TRBV27 and TRBJ2-3, with D perhaps matching TRBD2 (5 bases). This CDR3 contains 14 residues. Trimming removed 3 bases at V and 2 bases at J, with 9 bases between. The germline gives CDR1 MNHEY, CDR2 SMNVEV (reference sequence). CDR3 sequence reads: CASSFGEPTDTQYF. In nucleotides, the CDR3 is TGTGCCAGCAGTTTCGGGGAACCCACAGATACGCAGTATTTT.

This chain connects TRBV18 to TRBJ1-2; D call uncertain. V lost 3 bases and J lost 4, with 9 bases in between. The germline CDR1 and CDR2 sequences are KGHSH and LQKENI. The CDR3 runs 13 residues. CDR3 coding DNA: TGTGCCAGCTCACCGGAGGCCGGCTATGGCTACACCTTC. Translated, it gives CASSPEAGYGYTF. The full variable domain, completed using reference TRBV18 and TRBJ1-2, is NAGVMQNPRHLVRRRGQEARLRCSPMKGHSHVYWYRQLPEEGLKFMVYLQKENIIDESGMPKERFSAEFPKEGPSILRIQQVVRGDSAAYFCASSPEAGYGYTFGSGTRLTVV.